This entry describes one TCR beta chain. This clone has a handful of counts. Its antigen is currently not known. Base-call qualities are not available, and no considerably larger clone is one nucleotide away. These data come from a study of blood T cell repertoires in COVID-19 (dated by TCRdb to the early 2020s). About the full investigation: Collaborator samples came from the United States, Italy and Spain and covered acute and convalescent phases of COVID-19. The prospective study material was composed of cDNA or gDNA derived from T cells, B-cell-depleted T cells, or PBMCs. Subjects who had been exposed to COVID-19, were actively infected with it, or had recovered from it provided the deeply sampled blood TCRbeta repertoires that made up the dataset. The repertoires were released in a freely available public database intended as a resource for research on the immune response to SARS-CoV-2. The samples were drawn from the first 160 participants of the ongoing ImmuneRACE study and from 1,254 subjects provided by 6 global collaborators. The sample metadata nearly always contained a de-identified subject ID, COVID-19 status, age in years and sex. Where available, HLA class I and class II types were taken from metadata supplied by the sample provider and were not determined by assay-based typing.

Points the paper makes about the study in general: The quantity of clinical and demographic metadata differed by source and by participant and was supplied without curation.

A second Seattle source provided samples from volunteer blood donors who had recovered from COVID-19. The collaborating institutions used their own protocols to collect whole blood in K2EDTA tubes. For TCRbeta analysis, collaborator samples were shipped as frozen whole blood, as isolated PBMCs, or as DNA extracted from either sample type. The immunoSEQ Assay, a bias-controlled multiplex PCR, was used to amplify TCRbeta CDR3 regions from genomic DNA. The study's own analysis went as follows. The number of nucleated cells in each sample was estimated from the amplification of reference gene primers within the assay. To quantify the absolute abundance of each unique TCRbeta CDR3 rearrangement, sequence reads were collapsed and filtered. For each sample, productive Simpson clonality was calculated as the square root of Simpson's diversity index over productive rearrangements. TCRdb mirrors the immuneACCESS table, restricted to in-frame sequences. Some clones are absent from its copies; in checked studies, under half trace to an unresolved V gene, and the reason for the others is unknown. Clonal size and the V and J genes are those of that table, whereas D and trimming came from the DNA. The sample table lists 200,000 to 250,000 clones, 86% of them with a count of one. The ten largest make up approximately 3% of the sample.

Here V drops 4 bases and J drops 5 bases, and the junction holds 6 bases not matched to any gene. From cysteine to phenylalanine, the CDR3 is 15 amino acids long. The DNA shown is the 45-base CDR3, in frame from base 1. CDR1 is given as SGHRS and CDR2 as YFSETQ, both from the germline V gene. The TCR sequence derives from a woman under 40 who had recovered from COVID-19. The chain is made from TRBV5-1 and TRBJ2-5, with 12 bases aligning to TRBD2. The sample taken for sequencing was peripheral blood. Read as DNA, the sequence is TGCGCCAGCAGCCGCCTCGGACTAGCGGGGGAGACCCAGTACTTC. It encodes CASSRLGLAGETQYF.